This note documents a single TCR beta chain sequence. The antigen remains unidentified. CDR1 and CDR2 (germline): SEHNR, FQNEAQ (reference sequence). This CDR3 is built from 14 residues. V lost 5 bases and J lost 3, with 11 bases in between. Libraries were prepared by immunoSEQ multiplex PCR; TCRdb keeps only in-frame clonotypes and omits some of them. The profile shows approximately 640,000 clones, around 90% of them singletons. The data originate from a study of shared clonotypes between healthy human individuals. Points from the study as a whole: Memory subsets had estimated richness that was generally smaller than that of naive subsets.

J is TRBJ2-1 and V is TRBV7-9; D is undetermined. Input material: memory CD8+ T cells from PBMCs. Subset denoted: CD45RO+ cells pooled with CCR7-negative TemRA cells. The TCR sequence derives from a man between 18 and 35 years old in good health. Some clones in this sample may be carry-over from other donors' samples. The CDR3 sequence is CASSAPQDYNEQFF. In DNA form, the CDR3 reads TGTGCCAGCAGCGCCCCCCAGGACTACAATGAGCAGTTCTTC.